One sample yielded the 4 T cell receptor beta chains listed below, sequenced in a study of OX40 agonist ivuxolimab in advanced cancers. Produced via immunoSEQ multiplex PCR; TCRdb's table is partial and in-frame only. The table records about 93,000 clones, about 88% of them present only once. The sample was CD4+ or CD8+ T cells sorted from blood, taken in a trial of the OX40 agonist ivuxolimab. These receptors were obtained from an adult with an advanced solid tumor such as melanoma, head and neck, liver or kidney cancer.

CDR3 nucleotides: TGTGCCAGCAGCTTTGACAGGGCGACAGATACGCAGTATTTT. Translation: CASSFDRATDTQYF. This chain uses TRBV7-8 with TRBJ2-3; 7 bases are a match to TRBD1. V shed 3 bases and J 3 bases; nucleotides not matched to a gene: 3. Germline-derived CDR1 and CDR2 are SGHVS and FQNEAQ. The CDR3 has 14 residues.

The genes are TRBV5-4 and TRBJ1-2, with D maybe TRBD1 (6 bases). Trimming removed 7 bases from V and 8 bases from J, with 15 bases in between. Per the germline V gene, CDR1 is SGHNT and CDR2 is YYREEE (reference sequence). The CDR3 has 12 amino acids. The CDR3 protein is CASAVGAQGYTF. The CDR3 nucleotides read TGTGCCAGCGCGGTGGGGGCGCAGGGCTACACCTTC.

The chain combines TRBV30 with TRBJ2-7; TRBD1 might be the D (6 bases). This CDR3 has 16 residues. Germline CDR1 is GTSNPN and CDR2 is SVGIG (reference sequence). V lost 3 bases to trimming and J lost 2 bases, with 20 bases between them. DNA for the CDR3: TGTGCCTGGAGGCCTACAGGGCTAGTCTACCCCTACGAGCAGTACTTC. This translates into CAWRPTGLVYPYEQYF.

The genes are TRBV30 and TRBJ1-2; no clear D gene. Germline lookup yields CDR1 GTSNPN and CDR2 SVGIG (reference sequence). Trimming removed 2 bases at V and 3 bases at J, with 10 bases between. The CDR3 length is 13 residues. The CDR3 here is CAWSPGRDYGYTF. For the CDR3, the DNA is TGTGCCTGGAGTCCCGGACGGGACTATGGCTACACCTTC.